The 20 T cell receptor beta chains reported below all come from one sample, sequenced in a study of tumor-infiltrating lymphocytes in oesophageal squamous cell carcinoma (dated by TCRdb to the mid-2010s). Preparation of the library involved PCR. TCRdb records Illumina HiSeq 2000 as the sequencer. TCRdb reprocessed the public reads (quality trimming at Q25 with fastp, clone calling with MiXCR) and kept in-frame beta chains. Rows with one shared CDR3 protein collapse into an entry with the most common genes and DNA. The sample includes about 12,000 distinct CDR3 sequences, with 50% to 60% observed a single time. The ten largest clones add up to approximately 30% of the sample. The sequencing input was esophageal tumor tissue. These receptors were taken from a female donor with esophageal squamous cell carcinoma.

This chain links TRBV7-2 with TRBJ2-2; TRBD1 agrees at 9 bases. CDR3 size: 16 residues. The V gene end was trimmed by 5 bases and the J gene end by 3 bases; junction bases not matched to a gene: 7. CDR1 is SGHTA, CDR2 FQGNSA, per germline. The CDR3 bases are TGTGCCAGCAGCCCGTGGACAGGGGAGGACACCGGGGAGCTGTTTTTT. Translating gives CASSPWTGEDTGELFF.

The J gene is TRBJ2-5, the V gene TRBV5-3, with 8 nucleotides matching TRBD1. TRBV5-3 is reported as an ORF; its role is uncertain. V dropped 8 bases and J dropped 5; count of bases not matched to a gene: 11. The CDR3 loop spans 14 amino acids. As DNA, the CDR3 is TGTGCCAGCAGCACCCAGGGGGCGCTTGAGACCCAGTACTTC. Translation gives CASSTQGALETQYF.

This clonotype came up many times. V and J are TRBV5-1 and TRBJ2-7; D is undetermined. Germline-derived CDR1 and CDR2 are SGHRS and YFSETQ. V was cut by 0 bases and J by 3 bases, with 16 bases left in between. This CDR3 is 16 amino acids long. The CDR3: CASSLGGSGAFYEQYF. CDR3 nucleotide sequence: TGCGCCAGCAGCTTGGGGGGTTCTGGTGCTTTCTACGAGCAGTACTTC.

This clonotype appeared a few times. This chain connects TRBV24-1 to TRBJ2-3; 8 nucleotides line up with TRBD1. V was clipped by 0 bases and J by 4 bases; unmatched bases: 5. The CDR3 sequence is 16 residues long. Germline loops: CDR1 KGHDR, CDR2 SFDVKD. CDR3 nucleotide sequence: TGTGCCACCAGTGATTTGGGACAGGGTAGCGCAGATACGCAGTATTTT. This gives the protein CATSDLGQGSADTQYF.

The DNA for the CDR3 is TGTGCCAGCAGCTTAGGTTACTGGGAGCAGTACTTC. Protein: CASSLGYWEQYF. The chain combines TRBV7-6 with TRBJ2-1, with D hard to call. Matching the DNA end better, TRBJ2-7 makes the J call doubtful. Germline V gives CDR1 SGHVS, CDR2 FNYEAQ. This CDR3 region has 12 residues.

The V and J genes are TRBV5-6 and TRBJ1-5, with 7 bases matching TRBD1. V lost 1 base to trimming and J lost 4 bases; unmatched junction nucleotides: 8. In germline, CDR1 is SGHDT, CDR2 YYEEEE. The CDR3 contains 16 residues. The CDR3 is CASSLRQGKWNQPQHF. The CDR3 coding sequence is TGTGCCAGCAGCTTGAGACAGGGTAAATGGAATCAGCCCCAGCATTTT.

The V gene is TRBV28, the J gene TRBJ2-5; no clear D. The last part of the DNA fits TRBJ2-1 better; the J call may be wrong. This CDR3 has 12 amino acids. The germline CDR1 and CDR2 sequences are MDHEN and SYDVKM. In DNA form, the CDR3 reads TGTGCCAGCAATCAAAACTACAATGAGCAGTTCTTC. Amino acids: CASNQNYNEQFF.

The CDR3 reads CASSWGHQGGETQYF. Written as DNA, the CDR3 is TGCGCCAGCAGCTGGGGACACCAGGGTGGGGAGACCCAGTACTTC. V usage is TRBV5-1 and J usage is TRBJ2-5, with D possibly matching TRBD1 (6 bases). Trimming removed 3 bases at V and 5 bases at J, with 17 bases between. Germline CDR1 reads SGHRS; CDR2 reads YFSETQ. The CDR3 has 15 residues. The complete variable domain, with remaining parts taken from reference TRBV5-1 and TRBJ2-5, reads KAGVTQTPRYLIKTRGQQVTLSCSPISGHRSVSWYQQTPGQGLQFLFEYFSETQRNKGNFPGRFSGRQFSNSRSEMNVSTLELGDSALYLCASSWGHQGGETQYFGPGTRLLVL.

The chain has TRBV7-9 and TRBJ2-1; tentative D call: TRBD1 (6 bases). The DNA end is more similar to TRBJ2-7, so the J call may be wrong. The germline gives CDR1 SEHNR, CDR2 FQNEAQ (reference sequence). The CDR3 is made up of 14 amino acids. The CDR3: CASSPGTARGEQYF. CDR3 coding DNA: TGTGCCAGCAGCCCCGGGACCGCAAGGGGGGAGCAGTACTTC.

Concerning this clonotype: This may stem from a read error, because a much larger clone lies one nucleotide away. The chain links TRBV7-2 to TRBJ2-5; TRBD1 might be the D (6 bases). Germline loops: CDR1 SGHTA, CDR2 FQGNSA. The CDR3 is 15 amino acids. CDR3 bases: TGTGCCAACAGCTTAGCCAGGGGTGGCGGAGAGACCCAGTACTTC. Translation: CANSLARGGGETQYF. Full variable domain (missing parts from reference TRBV7-2 and TRBJ2-5): GAGVSQSPSNKVTEKGKDVELRCDPISGHTALYWYRQSLGQGLEFLIYFQGNSAPDKSGLPSDRFSAERTGGSVSTLTIQRTQQEDSAVYLCANSLARGGGETQYFGPGTRLLVL.

This clonotype is medium-sized. CDR3: CASSLGGGTGRANVLTF. The CDR3 nucleotides read TGTGCCAGCAGTTTAGGGGGCGGGACAGGAAGGGCCAACGTCCTGACTTTC. J is TRBJ2-6 and V is TRBV27; the match to TRBD1 covers 8 bases. Germline V gene sequence: CDR1 MNHEY, CDR2 SMNVEV (reference sequence). This CDR3 spans 17 amino acids. J was trimmed by 5 bases and V by 2 bases; bases with no gene match: 8.

This chain uses TRBV7-2 with TRBJ2-6; D could derive from TRBD1 or TRBD2 (5 bases each). The J call may be incorrect, as the DNA end agrees better with TRBJ2-7. The CDR3 consists of 11 residues. Germline lookup yields CDR1 SGHTA and CDR2 FQGNSA. CDR3 amino acids: CASSLGVGQYF. DNA for the CDR3: TGTGCCAGCAGCTTGGGGGTTGGGCAGTACTTC.

The V call is TRBV15, the J call TRBJ2-1; D might be TRBD2 (5 bases). Trimming removed 1 base from V and 0 bases from J, with 10 bases in between. Germline V gene sequence: CDR1 LNHNV, CDR2 YYDKDF (reference sequence). The CDR3 length is 16 residues. As DNA, the CDR3 is TGTGCCACCAGCAGAGTGGGAGCAGGCTCCTACAATGAGCAGTTCTTC. This sequence encodes CATSRVGAGSYNEQFF.

This chain uses TRBV30 with TRBJ2-7; 13 bases agree with TRBD2. The J call may not be correct, given that the DNA end is closer to TRBJ2-1. Germline CDR1 reads GTSNPN; CDR2 reads SVGIG (reference sequence). This CDR3 contains 16 residues. The CDR3 sequence: CAWMGLAGPSYNEQFF. The DNA for the CDR3 is TGTGCCTGGATGGGACTAGCGGGGCCATCCTACAATGAGCAGTTCTTC.

The chain couples TRBV6-8 to TRBJ2-1, with 8 bases matching TRBD2. The CDR3 covers 15 residues. Germline V gives CDR1 MNHGY, CDR2 SAAAGT. The J segment lost 8 bases and the V segment lost 2 bases, leaving 8 bases of the junction unmatched. For the CDR3, the DNA is TGTGCCAGCAGTTACCTCCGGGGGGGCGGCGATGAGCAGTTCTTC. It encodes CASSYLRGGGDEQFF.

This chain uses TRBV12-3 or TRBV12-4 with TRBJ1-1, with a tentative D call TRBD1 (6 bases). The DNA matches TRBJ2-2 better at its end, which makes the J call doubtful. The CDR3 covers 12 residues. The CDR3 DNA reads as TGTGCCAGCAGCAGGACAGCCGGGGAGCTGTTTTTT. Its translation is CASSRTAGELFF.

A remark on this clonotype: The CDR3 does not close with the conserved phenylalanine or tryptophan, likely indicating a read error. It is unclear where the CDR3 begins or ends on the DNA, so no DNA is shown, and the CDR3 is as TCRdb lists it. The genes are TRBV7-2 and TRBJ1-1. The CDR3 length is 15 residues, termini included. CDR1 SGHTA and CDR2 FQGNSA come from the germline V gene. CDR3 region: CASTRSRTYEQYFGP.

In the case of this clonotype: Lacking the conserved final phenylalanine or tryptophan, this CDR3 likely reflects a read error. It is unclear where the CDR3 begins or ends on the DNA, so no DNA is shown, and the CDR3 is as TCRdb lists it. CDR3 loop: CASSLGTMAYNEQFFGP. The chain links TRBV11-2 to TRBJ2-3; the D call of TRBD2 is as the table states it, not checked on the DNA. CDR1 is SGHAT and CDR2 is FQNNGV in the germline V gene. The CDR3 has 17 amino acids, counting both end residues.

V usage is TRBV6-1 and J usage is TRBJ2-5; 7 nucleotides line up with TRBD1. The last part of the DNA fits TRBJ2-7 better; the J call may be wrong. The CDR3 contains 15 residues. Germline V gene lookup returns CDR1 MNHNS and CDR2 SASEGT. The DNA for the CDR3 is TGTGCCAGCAGTGAAGGAGGGACAGCAGCCTACGAGCAGTACTTC. It specifies CASSEGGTAAYEQYF.

This clonotype counts as medium-sized. This chain links TRBV7-9 with TRBJ2-2, with 13 bases identical to TRBD2. V was clipped by 6 bases and J by 0 bases; unmatched bases: 4. CDR1 is SEHNR, CDR2 FQNEAQ, per germline (reference sequence). This CDR3 region has 17 residues. CDR3 sequence (DNA): TGTGCCAGCAGACCTACTAGCGGGGGGGCGAACACCGGGGAGCTGTTTTTT. It encodes CASRPTSGGANTGELFF. The whole variable domain, filled in from reference TRBV7-9 and TRBJ2-2, reads DTGVSQNPRHKITKRGQNVTFRCDPISEHNRLYWYRQTLGQGPEFLTYFQNEAQLEKSRLLSDRFSAERPKGSFSTLEIQRTEQGDSAMYLCASRPTSGGANTGELFFGEGSRLTVL.